Below, 18 T cell receptor beta chains from the same sample are listed, as sequenced in a study of follicular helper T cells after annual influenza vaccination. Generated by immunoSEQ multiplex PCR, the TCRdb table keeps only in-frame clones and is missing some. The sample includes more than 5,000 clones, roughly 85% of them seen just once. Time point denoted: 2015-2016 season, pre-vaccination. This specimen was CXCR5+ CD38- circulating T follicular helper cells from blood, taken on the day of influenza vaccination. Subset of the sample: circulating Tfh, non-naive CD4+CXCR5+PD-1+ (ICOS+CD38+ or ICOS-CD38-). The receptors originated from an adult who received the influenza vaccine.

The gene calls are TRBV18 and TRBJ2-2; 8 nucleotides match TRBD1. The CDR3 has 13 amino acids. CDR1 KGHSH and CDR2 LQKENI come from the germline V gene. V lost 5 bases, J lost 7 bases, and 3 bases stayed unmatched. CDR3 loop: CASSGQGRGELFF. CDR3 sequence (DNA): TGTGCCAGCTCAGGACAGGGCCGCGGGGAGCTGTTTTTT.

V usage is TRBV6-1 and J usage is TRBJ1-2, with TRBD1 as a possible D gene (6 bases). Deletions cut 5 bases from V and 8 bases from J, with 18 bases between. The germline V gene has CDR1 MNHNS and CDR2 SASEGT. The CDR3 extends over 14 amino acids. DNA for the CDR3: TGTGCCAGCAGTACTCTGGCGGGGGGCGTAGGCTACACCTTC. Encoded protein: CASSTLAGGVGYTF.

V gene TRBV19 combines with J gene TRBJ1-5; D gene ambiguous. Germline V gene data show CDR1 as LNHDA and CDR2 as SQIVND (reference sequence). The ends were cut back, 6 bases at V and 4 bases at J, with 16 bases in the middle. CDR3 size: 15 residues. CDR3 nucleotide sequence: TGTGCCAGTAGCGCCACTGGAGGGCTAAATCAGCCCCAGCATTTT. It encodes CASSATGGLNQPQHF.

This chain connects TRBV1 to TRBJ2-7; the table names TRBD2, a call not compared with the DNA. TRBV1 is given as a pseudogene. CDR3 length: 15 residues. In nucleotides, the CDR3 is TGCACCAGCAGCCAAGGTCGGGGTTTCTCCTACGAGCAGTACTTC. Its translation is CTSSQGRGFSYEQYF.

This clone turned up a few times. This CDR3 reads CASSWGDYGYTF. Written as DNA, the CDR3 is TGTGCCAGCAGTTGGGGGGACTATGGCTACACCTTC. The genes are TRBV25-1 and TRBJ1-2; the D gene is possibly TRBD1 (5 bases). There are 12 residues in the CDR3. Trimming left V 5 bases short and J 3 bases short, with 7 bases between. CDR1 and CDR2 (germline): MGHDK, SYGVNS.

This rearrangement joins TRBV7-9 to TRBJ2-5; D remains ambiguous. Between the trimmed V and J ends, which lost 2 bases and 2 bases, there was a span of 9 bases. The CDR3 is 14 residues long. Germline-derived CDR1 and CDR2 are SEHNR and FQNEAQ (reference sequence). The DNA for the CDR3 is TGTGCCAGCAGCTTACGGCAGACTCAAGAGACCCAGTACTTC. Amino acids: CASSLRQTQETQYF.

As DNA, the CDR3 is TGCGCCAGCAGCTTGGCAGGGGGCTATGGCTACACCTTC. It codes for CASSLAGGYGYTF. The chain has TRBV5-1 and TRBJ1-2; 7 nucleotides line up with TRBD1. J was trimmed by 4 bases and V by 0 bases; bases with no gene match: 0. CDR1 and CDR2 (germline): SGHRS, YFSETQ. This CDR3 region has 13 residues.

The rearrangement joins TRBV28 to TRBJ1-5, with TRBD1 matching over 8 bases. The CDR3 spans 17 residues. CDR1 is MDHEN and CDR2 is SYDVKM in the germline V gene. The V and J ends lost 4 bases and 3 bases, in that order; junction bases with no gene match: 11. CDR3 coding DNA: TGTGCCAGCAGTTCCGAGCCTTCCAGGGGGCCCAATCAGCCCCAGCATTTT. Encoded protein: CASSSEPSRGPNQPQHF. Complete variable domain (other parts from reference TRBV28 and TRBJ1-5): DVKVTQSSRYLVKRTGEKVFLECVQDMDHENMFWYRQDPGLGLRLIYFSYDVKMKEKGDIPEGYSVSREKKERFSLILESASTNQTSMYLCASSSEPSRGPNQPQHFGDGTRLSIL.

To note about this clone: Other DNA sequences within the sample encode an identical CDR3. The J gene is TRBJ1-5, the V gene TRBV6-1; tentatively, D is TRBD1 (5 bases). The CDR3 loop spans 13 amino acids. Germline values: CDR1 MNHNS, CDR2 SASEGT. V was cut by 3 bases and J by 7 bases, with 10 bases left in between. The CDR3 region is CASSEQGGQPQHF. CDR3 coding DNA: TGTGCCAGCAGTGAGCAGGGTGGGCAGCCCCAGCATTTT.

The chain recombines TRBV30 with TRBJ1-2, with 7 bases fitting TRBD1. From germline, CDR1 is GTSNPN and CDR2 SVGIG (reference sequence). The CDR3 has 13 residues. V gave up 8 bases and J gave up 0 bases; unmatched junction bases: 6. CDR3 bases: TGTGCCATCGGGACAGCCTCTAACTATGGCTACACCTTC. This encodes CAIGTASNYGYTF.

This sequence joins TRBV28 and TRBJ2-2; D is perhaps TRBD2 (6 bases). The CDR3 is 15 residues long. Trimming took 7 bases from V and 4 from J, leaving 16 bases between them. Germline CDR1 and CDR2: MDHEN and SYDVKM. In DNA form, the CDR3 reads TGTGCCAGCAAAGAGGAGGGGCGGGTCACCGGGGAGCTGTTTTTT. This encodes CASKEEGRVTGELFF.

The chain has TRBV10-3 and TRBJ2-1, with 11 bases aligning to TRBD2. Germline-derived CDR1 and CDR2 are ENHRY and SYGVKD. The CDR3 spans 15 residues. Germline trimming cut 10 bases from V and 6 bases from J; bases unmatched to any gene: 11. CDR3 sequence reads: CATHLLAGGPNEQFF. Written as DNA, the CDR3 is TGTGCCACCCACCTCCTAGCGGGAGGTCCCAATGAGCAGTTCTTC.

This chain links TRBV27 with TRBJ2-1; TRBD1 agrees at 8 bases. The CDR3 sequence is 16 residues long. In germline, CDR1 is MNHEY, CDR2 SMNVEV (reference sequence). The trim removed 5 bases at V and 7 bases at J, leaving 13 bases unmatched. The CDR3 region is CASSRSSQGARNEQFF. In nucleotides, the CDR3 is TGTGCCAGCAGTCGAAGCAGTCAGGGGGCTCGGAATGAGCAGTTCTTC.

The chain has TRBV5-1 and TRBJ2-7, with 8 bases that match TRBD1. This CDR3 has 16 residues. V shed 5 bases and J 5 bases; nucleotides not matched to a gene: 15. Germline V gene lookup returns CDR1 SGHRS and CDR2 YFSETQ. In DNA form, the CDR3 reads TGCGCCAGCAGTCCGTCCAGACAGGGGACCATCCACGAGCAGTACTTC. Translation: CASSPSRQGTIHEQYF.

The V call is TRBV7-8, the J call TRBJ2-1; 9 bases line up with TRBD2. The J segment lost 1 base and the V segment lost 1 base, leaving 2 bases of the junction unmatched. The CDR3 spans 16 residues. CDR1 and CDR2 from the germline V gene are SGHVS and FQNEAQ. CDR3 in DNA: TGTGCCAGCAGCTTAGATAGCGGGAGATCCTACAATGAGCAGTTCTTC. Its protein is CASSLDSGRSYNEQFF.

The rearrangement uses TRBV6-1 and TRBJ1-5, with no clear D. Per germline, CDR1 MNHNS and CDR2 SASEGT. V gave up 4 bases and J gave up 4 bases, with 8 bases separating them. The CDR3 length is 13 residues. The CDR3 DNA follows: TGTGCCAGCAGTGCGACGGGGAATCAGCCCCAGCATTTT. It translates to CASSATGNQPQHF.

In this sample, this clone turned up once. V usage is TRBV2 and J usage is TRBJ2-1; D is ambiguous. V gave up 2 bases and J gave up 8 bases, with 13 bases separating them. The length of the CDR3 is 14 residues. Germline-derived CDR1 and CDR2 are SNHLY and FYNNEI. The CDR3 DNA sequence: TGTGCCAGCAGTGAAAGGAACTACGATCATGAGCAGTTCTTC. This gives the protein CASSERNYDHEQFF.

The chain has TRBV30 and TRBJ1-2, with TRBD1 matching over 10 bases. The CDR3 is made up of 14 amino acids. Germline CDR1 and CDR2: GTSNPN and SVGIG (reference sequence). V lost 7 bases and J lost 4; bases outside the gene matches: 9. DNA for the CDR3: TGTGCCTCAAACCCGGGACAGGGGATCTATGGCTACACCTTC. This gives the protein CASNPGQGIYGYTF.